The clone carrying this TCR beta chain has a single count. This entry belongs to a study of blood T cell repertoires in COVID-19. Whole-study context: The United States, Italy and Spain provided the acute and convalescent COVID-19 samples. Sample material is recorded as cDNA or gDNA derived from T cells, B-cell-depleted T cells, or PBMCs.

The CDR3 runs to 15 residues. The V segment lost 6 bases and the J segment 2 bases; nucleotides outside the gene matches: 8. Germline lookup yields CDR1 SQVTM and CDR2 ANQGSEA. Authors' analysis steps: Quantification of nucleated cells was approximated via reference gene primer amplification. Data came from immunoSEQ multiplex PCR; TCRdb stores just in-frame clones and leaves some out. V and J calls plus clone size are reproduced from that table; the DNA served to infer D and trimming. The sample records about 140,000 clones, approximately 86% being singletons. The origin of this receptor is a human donor in a cohort sampled during active COVID-19. The sequencing sample was made of peripheral blood. The chain carries TRBV29-1 and TRBJ2-5; 11 nucleotides line up with TRBD2. In DNA, the CDR3 is TGCAGCGTAGTCCCGGGACTAGCGGCACAAGAGACCCAGTACTTC. This translates into CSVVPGLAAQETQYF.